The entry that follows covers one T cell receptor beta chain sequence. Its antigen target is currently unknown. No much larger clone is present one base from it, and per-base qualities are unavailable. The data were taken from a study of radiotherapy plus CTLA-4 blockade in lung cancer (dated by TCRdb to 2016 to 2019). In terms of the full investigation: Objective responses were observed in roughly a sixth of enrolled patients, and disease control was achieved in less than 40%. What the work shows at the level of the full study, not this receptor alone: After treatment with radiotherapy and ipilimumab, TCR clones that originated in tumors expanded in peripheral blood. Early dynamic changes in blood T cell clones, together with increased serum interferon-beta after radiation, were reported as the strongest predictors of response.

Based on the germline V gene, the CDR1 and CDR2 sequences are MDHEN and SYDVKM. The trim is 7 bases for V and 0 bases for J, with a gap of 18 bases between the germline ends. The CDR3 holds 16 amino acids from the cysteine to the phenylalanine. Of all the DNA, just the CDR3 is kept, 48 bases in frame from base 1. The study evaluated CTLA-4 blockade (ipilimumab) given together with focal radiation therapy in patients who had chemo-refractory metastatic non-small-cell lung cancer. Library construction relied on the immunoSEQ multiplex PCR assay. In TCRdb, the immuneACCESS table is reduced to in-frame sequences with V and J assigned. These tables do not hold every clone; where another copy was compared, an unresolved V gene accounts for under half, and the others remain unexplained. The sample includes about 49,000 clones, with roughly 81% observed a single time. Roughly 26% of the sample is held by the ten biggest clonotypes.

The TCR sequence derives from a human donor with non-small cell lung cancer whose response to radiotherapy plus ipilimumab could not be evaluated. The chain couples TRBV28 to TRBJ1-2, and the D gene may be TRBD1, 6 bases matching. Specimen: peripheral blood, collected from a patient treated with radiotherapy plus ipilimumab. The DNA sequence reads TGTGCCAGCACAGGGGCGGAATTCCTCCCTAACTATGGCTACACCTTC. Protein translation: CASTGAEFLPNYGYTF.